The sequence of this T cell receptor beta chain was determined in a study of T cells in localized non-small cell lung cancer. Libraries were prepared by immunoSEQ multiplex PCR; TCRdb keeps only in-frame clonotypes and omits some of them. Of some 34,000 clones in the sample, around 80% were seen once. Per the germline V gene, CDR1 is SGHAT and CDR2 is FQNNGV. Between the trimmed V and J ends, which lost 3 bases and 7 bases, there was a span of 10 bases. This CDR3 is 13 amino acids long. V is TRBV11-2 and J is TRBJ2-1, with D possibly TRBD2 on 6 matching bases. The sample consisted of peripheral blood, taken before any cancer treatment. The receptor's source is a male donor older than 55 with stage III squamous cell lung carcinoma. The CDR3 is CASSFTSKNEQFF. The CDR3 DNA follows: TGTGCCAGCAGCTTCACTAGCAAAAATGAGCAGTTCTTC. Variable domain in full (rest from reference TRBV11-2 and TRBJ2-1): EAGVAQSPRYKIIEKRQSVAFWCNPISGHATLYWYQQILGQGPKLLIQFQNNGVVDDSQLPKDRFSAERLKGVDSTLKIQPAKLEDSAVYLCASSFTSKNEQFFGPGTRLTVL.